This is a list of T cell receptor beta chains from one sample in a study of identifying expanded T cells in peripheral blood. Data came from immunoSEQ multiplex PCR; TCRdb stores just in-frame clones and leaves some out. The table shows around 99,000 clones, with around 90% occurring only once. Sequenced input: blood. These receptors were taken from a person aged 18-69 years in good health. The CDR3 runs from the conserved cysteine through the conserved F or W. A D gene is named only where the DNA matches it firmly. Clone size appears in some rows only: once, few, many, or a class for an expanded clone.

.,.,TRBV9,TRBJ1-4,TGTGCCAGCAGCCCCCAGAGTTTTCTCCGTGAAAAACTGTTTTTT,CASSPQSFLREKLFF
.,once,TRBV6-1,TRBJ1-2,TGTGCCAGCAGTGAAGTAGGGGTAGACTATGGCTACACCTTC,CASSEVGVDYGYTF
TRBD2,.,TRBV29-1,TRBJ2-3,TGCAGCGCCACGGGGGGACTAGATGCAGATACGCAGTATTTT,CSATGGLDADTQYF
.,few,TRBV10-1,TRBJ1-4,TGCGCCAGCAGCGAAGGACGCAATGAAAAACTGTTTTTT,CASSEGRNEKLFF
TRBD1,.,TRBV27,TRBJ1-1,TGTGCCAGCAGTTTCAGGGGGCGAACTGAAGCTTTCTTT,CASSFRGRTEAFF
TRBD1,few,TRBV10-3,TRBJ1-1,TGTGCCATCAGTGATTCCACAGGGGGCACTGAAGCTTTCTTT,CAISDSTGGTEAFF
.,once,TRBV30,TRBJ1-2,TGTGCCTGGAGCCCCTCAGCGGGGAGGTATGGCTACACCTTC,CAWSPSAGRYGYTF
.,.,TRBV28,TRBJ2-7,TGTGCCAGCAGTTTAGACAGTCCCTACGAGCAGTACTTC,CASSLDSPYEQYF
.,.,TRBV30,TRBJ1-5,TGTGCCTGGAGTGTAGGGGGTTATACCAATCAGCCCCAGCATTTT,CAWSVGGYTNQPQHF
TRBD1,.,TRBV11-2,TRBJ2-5,TGTGCCAGCATCCCCCGGACAGGGGGCCAAGAGACCCAGTACTTC,CASIPRTGGQETQYF
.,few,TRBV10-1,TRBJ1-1,TGCGCCAGCAGTGAAGTGAACACTGAAGCTTTCTTT,CASSEVNTEAFF
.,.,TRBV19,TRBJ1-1,TGTGCCAGTAGTATAGAGCCGATGAACACTGAAGCTTTCTTT,CASSIEPMNTEAFF
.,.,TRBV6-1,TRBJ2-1,TGTGCCAGCAGTAAGATGGCGGGGAGTTACAATGAGCAGTTCTTC,CASSKMAGSYNEQFF
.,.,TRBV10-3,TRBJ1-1,TGTGCCATCAGTGCCAGGAACACTGAAGCTTTCTTT,CAISARNTEAFF
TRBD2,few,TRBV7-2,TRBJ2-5,TGTGCCAGCAGCCCAGGGACTAGCGGACAAGAGACCCAGTACTTC,CASSPGTSGQETQYF
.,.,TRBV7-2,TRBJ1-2,TGTGCCAGCAGCTTAAGCCGCAACTATGGCTACACCTTC,CASSLSRNYGYTF
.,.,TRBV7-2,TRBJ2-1,TGTGCCAGCAGCTTAGGGCAGGGGCGTGAGCAGTTCTTC,CASSLGQGREQFF
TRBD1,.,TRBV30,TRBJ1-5,TGTGCCTGGGGGGGACAGGGGAATCAGCCCCAGCATTTT,CAWGGQGNQPQHF
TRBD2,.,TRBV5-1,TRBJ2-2,TGCGCCAGCAGCTTGATGACTAGCGGGAGACCGAACACCGGGGAGCTGTTTTTT,CASSLMTSGRPNTGELFF
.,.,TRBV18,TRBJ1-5,TGTGCCAGCTCACAGACACAGGGTAGCAATCAGCCCCAGCATTTT,CASSQTQGSNQPQHF
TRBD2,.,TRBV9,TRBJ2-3,TGTGCCAGCAGCCCCCGGGGGGGCTCTGCAACAGATACGCAGTATTTT,CASSPRGGSATDTQYF
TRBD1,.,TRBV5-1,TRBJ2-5,TGCGCCAGCAGCTCTGGACAGGAACAAGAGACCCAGTACTTC,CASSSGQEQETQYF